One sample yielded the 4 T cell receptor beta chains listed below, sequenced in a study of T cells in Graves' hyperthyroidism and ophthalmopathy. Template material for amplifying TCR beta CDR3 regions consisted of RNA transcripts. When the TCR CDR3 underwent first-round RT-PCR, the HTBI primer set was used. TCRdb recomputed calls from the multiplex PCR reads with MiXCR, one row per CDR3 protein. The data hold about 640,000 distinct CDR3 sequences, with roughly 20% observed a single time. Sequencing was carried out using blood. These TCRs come from a man aged 25 to 40 with Graves' ophthalmopathy.

V and J are TRBV6-5 and TRBJ2-1, with a weak D call TRBD2 (6 bases). The CDR3 sequence is 15 residues long. Trimming took off 0 bases at V and 4 bases at J, with 10 bases between the two ends. CDR1 and CDR2 from the germline V gene are MNHEY and SVGAGI. The CDR3 protein is CASSYSGTVYNEQFF. In DNA, the CDR3 is TGTGCCAGCAGTTACTCGGGGACTGTTTACAATGAGCAGTTCTTC.

The chain combines TRBV30 with TRBJ2-7; D possibly corresponds to TRBD2 (5 bases). Germline CDR1 reads GTSNPN; CDR2 reads SVGIG (reference sequence). This CDR3 contains 14 residues. V was trimmed by 1 base and J by 2 bases, leaving 12 bases between them. CDR3 residues: CAWSDGISAYEQYF. CDR3 in DNA: TGTGCCTGGAGTGACGGGATCTCTGCCTACGAGCAGTACTTC.

This clonotype was counted ten times or more. V is TRBV2 and J is TRBJ2-7; D is ambiguous. The CDR3 is 14 amino acids. Trimming stripped 7 bases from V and 0 bases from J, with 13 bases between. From germline, CDR1 is SNHLY and CDR2 FYNNEI. Written as DNA, the CDR3 is TGTGCCAGCACCCTTCGGACGGGCTCCTACGAGCAGTACTTC. It yields the protein CASTLRTGSYEQYF.

This clonotype has ten or more counts. This chain links TRBV28 with TRBJ2-7, with D unclear. The CDR3 totals 14 residues. Germline CDR1 MDHEN, CDR2 SYDVKM. V lost 6 bases and J 0 bases, leaving 12 bases between the germline ends. The CDR3 protein is CASRKGPASYEQYF. DNA of the CDR3: TGTGCCAGCAGAAAAGGACCAGCCTCCTACGAGCAGTACTTC.